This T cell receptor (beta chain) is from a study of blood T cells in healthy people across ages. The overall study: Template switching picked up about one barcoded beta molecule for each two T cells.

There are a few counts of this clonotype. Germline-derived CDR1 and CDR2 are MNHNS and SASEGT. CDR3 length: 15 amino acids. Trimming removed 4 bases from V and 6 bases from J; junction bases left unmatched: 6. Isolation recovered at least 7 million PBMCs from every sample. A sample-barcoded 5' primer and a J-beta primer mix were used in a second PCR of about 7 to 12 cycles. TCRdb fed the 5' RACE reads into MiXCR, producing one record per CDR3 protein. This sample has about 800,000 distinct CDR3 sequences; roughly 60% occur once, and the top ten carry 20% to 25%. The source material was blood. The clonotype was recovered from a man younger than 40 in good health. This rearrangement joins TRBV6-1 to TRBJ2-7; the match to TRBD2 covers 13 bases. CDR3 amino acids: CASSVRTSGSSEQYF. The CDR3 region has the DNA TGTGCCAGCAGTGTCCGGACTAGCGGGAGCAGCGAGCAGTACTTC.